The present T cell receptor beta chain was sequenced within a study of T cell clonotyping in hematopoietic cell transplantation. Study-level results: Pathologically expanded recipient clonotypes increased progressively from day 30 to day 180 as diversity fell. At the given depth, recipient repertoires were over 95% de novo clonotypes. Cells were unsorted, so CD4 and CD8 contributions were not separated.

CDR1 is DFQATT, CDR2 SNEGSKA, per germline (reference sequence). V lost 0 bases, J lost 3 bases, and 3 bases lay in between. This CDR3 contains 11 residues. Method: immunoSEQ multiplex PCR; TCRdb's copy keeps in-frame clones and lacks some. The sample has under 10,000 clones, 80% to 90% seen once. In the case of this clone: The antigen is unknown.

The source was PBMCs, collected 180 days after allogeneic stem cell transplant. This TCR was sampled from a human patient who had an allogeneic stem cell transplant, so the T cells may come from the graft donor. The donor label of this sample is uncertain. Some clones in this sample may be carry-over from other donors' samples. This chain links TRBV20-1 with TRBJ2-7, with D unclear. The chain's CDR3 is CSARDGYEQYF. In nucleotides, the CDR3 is TGCAGTGCTAGAGACGGCTACGAGCAGTACTTC.